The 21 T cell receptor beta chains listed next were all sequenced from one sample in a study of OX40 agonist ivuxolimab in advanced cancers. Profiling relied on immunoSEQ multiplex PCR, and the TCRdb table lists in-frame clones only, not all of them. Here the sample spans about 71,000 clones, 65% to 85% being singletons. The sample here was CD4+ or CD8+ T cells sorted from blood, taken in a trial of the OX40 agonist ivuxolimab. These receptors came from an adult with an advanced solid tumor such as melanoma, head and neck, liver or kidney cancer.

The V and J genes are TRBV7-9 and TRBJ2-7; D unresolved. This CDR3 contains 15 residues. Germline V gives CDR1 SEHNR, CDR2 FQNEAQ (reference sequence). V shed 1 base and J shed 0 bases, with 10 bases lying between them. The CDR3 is CASSLGLGLSYEQYF. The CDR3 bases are TGTGCCAGCAGCTTAGGACTGGGTCTCTCCTACGAGCAGTACTTC.

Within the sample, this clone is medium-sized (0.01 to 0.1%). The chain's CDR3 is CASGLPRTGDNSPLHF. The CDR3 DNA reads as TGTGCCAGCGGCCTCCCAAGGACAGGGGATAATTCACCCCTCCACTTT. The J gene is TRBJ1-6, the V gene TRBV27; 9 bases map to TRBD1. V trimming: 8 bases; J trimming: 5 bases; junction bases outside the gene matches: 10. The CDR3 contains 16 residues. The germline V gene has CDR1 MNHEY and CDR2 SMNVEV (reference sequence).

The CDR3: CAWSVENNSPLHF. Here the CDR3 DNA reads TGTGCCTGGAGTGTTGAGAATAATTCACCCCTCCACTTT. V gene TRBV30 combines with J gene TRBJ1-6; no clear D. Trimming cost V 0 bases and J 5 bases, with 5 bases left between them. This CDR3 comprises 13 residues. From germline, CDR1 is GTSNPN and CDR2 SVGIG (reference sequence).

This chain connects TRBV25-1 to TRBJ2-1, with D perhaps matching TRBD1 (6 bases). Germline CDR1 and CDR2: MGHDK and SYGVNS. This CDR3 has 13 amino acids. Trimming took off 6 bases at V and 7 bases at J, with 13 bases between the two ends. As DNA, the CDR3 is TGTGCCAGCAGAACAGGGACGTTGAATGAGCAGTTCTTC. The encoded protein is CASRTGTLNEQFF.

The CDR3 DNA is TGTGCCAGTAGTAAGGGCCTGGGGGGGGTAGCGGGAGCGGGCGAGACCCAGTACTTC. This gives the protein CASSKGLGGVAGAGETQYF. The V call is TRBV19, the J call TRBJ2-5; 9 bases match TRBD2. The CDR3 totals 19 residues. Germline V gene lookup returns CDR1 LNHDA and CDR2 SQIVND (reference sequence). Trimming at V came to 4 bases and at J to 5 bases, leaving 20 bases not matched to a gene. Full variable domain (missing parts from reference TRBV19 and TRBJ2-5): DGGITQSPKYLFRKEGQNVTLSCEQNLNHDAMYWYRQDPGQGLRLIYYSQIVNDFQKGDIAEGYSVSREKKESFPLTVTSAQKNPTAFYLCASSKGLGGVAGAGETQYFGPGTRLLVL.

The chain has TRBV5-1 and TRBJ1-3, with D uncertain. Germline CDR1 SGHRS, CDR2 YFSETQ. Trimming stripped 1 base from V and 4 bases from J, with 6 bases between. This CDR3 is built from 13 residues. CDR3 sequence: CASSLWPGNTIYF. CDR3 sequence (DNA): TGCGCCAGCAGCTTGTGGCCGGGAAACACCATATATTTT.

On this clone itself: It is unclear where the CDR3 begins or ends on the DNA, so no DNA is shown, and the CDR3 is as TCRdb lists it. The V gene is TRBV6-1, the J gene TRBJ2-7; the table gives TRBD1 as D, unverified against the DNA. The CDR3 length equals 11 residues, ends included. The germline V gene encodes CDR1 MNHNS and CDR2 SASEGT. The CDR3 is CASRWGQGSYF.

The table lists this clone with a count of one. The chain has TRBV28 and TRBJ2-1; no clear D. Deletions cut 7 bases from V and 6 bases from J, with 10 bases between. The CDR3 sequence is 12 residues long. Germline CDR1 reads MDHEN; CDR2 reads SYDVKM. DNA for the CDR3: TGTGCCAGCAAGGAGTCCGGCAATGAGCAGTTCTTC. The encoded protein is CASKESGNEQFF.

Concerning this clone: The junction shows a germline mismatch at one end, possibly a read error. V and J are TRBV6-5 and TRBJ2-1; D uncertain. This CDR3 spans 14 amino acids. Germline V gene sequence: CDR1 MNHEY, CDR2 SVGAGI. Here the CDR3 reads CANSGTTAPPEQLF. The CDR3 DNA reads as TGTGCCAACAGTGGCACGACGGCACCTCCGGAGCAGCTCTTC.

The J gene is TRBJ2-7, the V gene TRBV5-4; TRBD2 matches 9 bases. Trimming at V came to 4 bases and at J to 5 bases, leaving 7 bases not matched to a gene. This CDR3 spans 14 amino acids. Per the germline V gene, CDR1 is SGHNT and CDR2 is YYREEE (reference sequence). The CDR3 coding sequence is TGTGCCAGCAGCCAAGGTAGCGGGAGTAACGAGCAGTACTTC. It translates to CASSQGSGSNEQYF.

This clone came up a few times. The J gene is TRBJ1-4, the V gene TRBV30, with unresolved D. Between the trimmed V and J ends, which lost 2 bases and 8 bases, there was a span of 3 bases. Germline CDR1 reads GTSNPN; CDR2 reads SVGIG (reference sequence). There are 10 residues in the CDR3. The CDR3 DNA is TGTGCCTGGAGTAAAGAAAAACTGTTTTTT. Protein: CAWSKEKLFF.

The CDR3 DNA follows: TGTGCCAGCAGTTCCGACACGCGGTATGGCTACACCTTC. Protein: CASSSDTRYGYTF. The chain combines TRBV28 with TRBJ1-2; D remains ambiguous. Trimming pared 4 bases from V and 5 bases from J, leaving 11 bases between. Germline-derived CDR1 and CDR2 are MDHEN and SYDVKM. The CDR3 sequence is 13 residues long.

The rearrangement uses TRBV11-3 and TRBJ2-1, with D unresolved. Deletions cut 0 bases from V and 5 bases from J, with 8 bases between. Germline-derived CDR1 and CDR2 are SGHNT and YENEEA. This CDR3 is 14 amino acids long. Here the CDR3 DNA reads TGTGCCAGCAGCTTAGATTCACTTAACAATGAGCAGTTCTTC. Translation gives CASSLDSLNNEQFF. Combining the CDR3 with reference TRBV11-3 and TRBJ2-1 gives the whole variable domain EAGVVQSPRYKIIEKKQPVAFWCNPISGHNTLYWYLQNLGQGPELLIRYENEEAVDDSQLPKDRFSAERLKGVDSTLKIQPAELGDSAVYLCASSLDSLNNEQFFGPGTRLTVL.

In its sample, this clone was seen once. The CDR3 DNA is TGTGCCTCGCGCGGGGGGACGGAGGAAAAACTGTTTTTT. It encodes CASRGGTEEKLFF. This sequence joins TRBV30 and TRBJ1-4; a possible D gene is TRBD1 (5 bases). Trimming took off 7 bases at V and 8 bases at J, with 17 bases between the two ends. The CDR3 is 13 amino acids. Germline-derived CDR1 and CDR2 are GTSNPN and SVGIG (reference sequence). Drawing the rest from reference TRBV30 and TRBJ1-4, the complete variable domain is SQTIHQWPATLVQPVGSPLSLECTVEGTSNPNLYWYRQAAGRGLQLLFYSVGIGQISSEVPQNLSASRPQDRQFILSSKKLLLSDSGFYLCASRGGTEEKLFFGSGTQLSVL.

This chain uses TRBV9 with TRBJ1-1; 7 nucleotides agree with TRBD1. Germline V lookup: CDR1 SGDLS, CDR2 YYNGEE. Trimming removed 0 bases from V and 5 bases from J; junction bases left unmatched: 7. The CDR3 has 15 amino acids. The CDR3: CASSVALGGMTEAFF. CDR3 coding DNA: TGTGCCAGCAGCGTAGCGCTAGGGGGCATGACTGAAGCTTTCTTT.

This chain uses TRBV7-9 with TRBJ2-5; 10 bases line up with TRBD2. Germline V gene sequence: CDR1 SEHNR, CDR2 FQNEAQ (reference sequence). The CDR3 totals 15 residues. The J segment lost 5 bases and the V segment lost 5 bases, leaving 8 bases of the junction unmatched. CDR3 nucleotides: TGTGCCAGCAGCCCCGGGACTAGCGAGTTGGAGACCCAGTACTTC. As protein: CASSPGTSELETQYF.

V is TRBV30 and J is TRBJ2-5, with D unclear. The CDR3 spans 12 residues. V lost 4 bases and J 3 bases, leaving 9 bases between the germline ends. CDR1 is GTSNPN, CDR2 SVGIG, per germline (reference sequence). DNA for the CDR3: TGTGCCTGGATGAGACTTGAAGAGACCCAGTACTTC. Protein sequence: CAWMRLEETQYF.

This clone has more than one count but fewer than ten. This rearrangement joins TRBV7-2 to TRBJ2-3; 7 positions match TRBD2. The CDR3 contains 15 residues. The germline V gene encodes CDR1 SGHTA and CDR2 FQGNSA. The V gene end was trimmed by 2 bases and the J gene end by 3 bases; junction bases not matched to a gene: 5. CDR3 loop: CASSLPSGITDTQYF. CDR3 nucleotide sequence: TGTGCCAGCAGCTTACCTAGCGGTATTACAGATACGCAGTATTTT. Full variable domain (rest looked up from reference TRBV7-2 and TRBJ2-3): GAGVSQSPSNKVTEKGKDVELRCDPISGHTALYWYRQSLGQGLEFLIYFQGNSAPDKSGLPSDRFSAERTGGSVSTLTIQRTQQEDSAVYLCASSLPSGITDTQYFGPGTRLTVL.

The CDR3 protein is CASSVTGGTEAFF. As DNA, the CDR3 is TGTGCCAGCAGCGTGACAGGGGGCACTGAAGCTTTCTTT. V and J are TRBV7-6 and TRBJ1-1; TRBD1 matches at 9 bases. V dropped 5 bases and J dropped 4; count of bases not matched to a gene: 2. The CDR3 has 13 residues. Germline CDR1 reads SGHVS; CDR2 reads FNYEAQ.

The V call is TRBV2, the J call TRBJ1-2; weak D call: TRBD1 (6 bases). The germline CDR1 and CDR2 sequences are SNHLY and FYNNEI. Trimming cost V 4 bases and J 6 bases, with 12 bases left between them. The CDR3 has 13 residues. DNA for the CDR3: TGTGCCAGCAGTGGCCCAGGGGCGAATGGCTACACCTTC. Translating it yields CASSGPGANGYTF. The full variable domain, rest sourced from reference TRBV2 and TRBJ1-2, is EPEVTQTPSHQVTQMGQEVILRCVPISNHLYFYWYRQILGQKVEFLVSFYNNEISEKSEIFDDQFSVERPDGSNFTLKIRSTKLEDSAMYFCASSGPGANGYTFGSGTRLTVV.

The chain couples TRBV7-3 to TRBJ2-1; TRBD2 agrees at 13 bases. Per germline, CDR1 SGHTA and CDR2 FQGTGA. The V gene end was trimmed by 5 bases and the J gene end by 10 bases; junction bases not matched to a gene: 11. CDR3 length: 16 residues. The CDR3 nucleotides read TGTGCCAGCAGCCAATCCGGGACTAGCGGGGAGGTGGAGCAGTTCTTC. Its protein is CASSQSGTSGEVEQFF.